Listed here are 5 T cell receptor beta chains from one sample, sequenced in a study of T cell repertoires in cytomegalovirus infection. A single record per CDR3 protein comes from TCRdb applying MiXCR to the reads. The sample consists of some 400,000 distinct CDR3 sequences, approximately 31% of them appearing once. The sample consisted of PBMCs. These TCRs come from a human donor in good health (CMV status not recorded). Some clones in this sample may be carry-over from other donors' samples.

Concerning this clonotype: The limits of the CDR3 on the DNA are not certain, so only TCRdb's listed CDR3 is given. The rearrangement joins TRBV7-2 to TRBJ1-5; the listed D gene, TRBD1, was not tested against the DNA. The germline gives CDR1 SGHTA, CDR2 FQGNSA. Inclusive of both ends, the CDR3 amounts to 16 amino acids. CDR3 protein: CPSSFWGRGSNQPQQF.

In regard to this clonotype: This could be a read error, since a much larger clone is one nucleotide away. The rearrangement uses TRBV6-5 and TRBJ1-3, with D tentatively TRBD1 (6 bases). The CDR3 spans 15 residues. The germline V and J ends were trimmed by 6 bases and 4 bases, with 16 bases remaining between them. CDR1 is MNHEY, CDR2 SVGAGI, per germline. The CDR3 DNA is TGTGCCAGCAGACACCTCGGGGGCTCGGGAAACACCATATATTTT. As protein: CASRHLGGSGNTIYF.

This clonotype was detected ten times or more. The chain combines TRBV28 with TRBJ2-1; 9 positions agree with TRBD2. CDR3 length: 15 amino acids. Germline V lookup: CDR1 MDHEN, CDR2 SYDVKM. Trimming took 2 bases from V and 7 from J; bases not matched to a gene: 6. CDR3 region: CASSLAGGPMNEQFF. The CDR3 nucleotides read TGTGCCAGCAGTTTAGCGGGGGGGCCGATGAATGAGCAGTTCTTC.

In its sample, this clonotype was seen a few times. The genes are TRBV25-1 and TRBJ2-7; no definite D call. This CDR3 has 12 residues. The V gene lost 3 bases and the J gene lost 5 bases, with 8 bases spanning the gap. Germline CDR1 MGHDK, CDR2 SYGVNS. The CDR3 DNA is TGTGCCAGCAGTGACCAGGTGGACGAGCAGTACTTC. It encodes CASSDQVDEQYF.

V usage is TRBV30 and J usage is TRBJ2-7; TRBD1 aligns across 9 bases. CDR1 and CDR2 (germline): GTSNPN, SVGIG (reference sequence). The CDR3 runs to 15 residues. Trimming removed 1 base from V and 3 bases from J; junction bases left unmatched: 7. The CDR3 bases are TGTGCCTGGAGTGCAGGGGACAGGGTAATCTACGAGCAGTACTTC. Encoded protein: CAWSAGDRVIYEQYF.